Reported below is one TCR beta chain. Its cognate antigen has yet to be identified. No much larger clone exists at a distance of one base, and base qualities are not known. The protocol used for the library was the immunoSEQ multiplex PCR assay. RNA was extracted from all samples and reverse transcribed into cDNA as template for TCR sequencing. First-strand cDNA was synthesized using SuperScript III with a 2:1 mix of oligo-dT and random hexamers. Amplification bias was assessed with a synthetic immune receptor repertoire, and residual bias was removed computationally. In the paper's pipeline: Raw reads were preprocessed to remove errors, and CDR3 was defined according to IMGT conventions as the region from the conserved cysteine to phenylalanine. To get clonality, Shannon entropy was normalized by log2 of the number of productive unique TCRs and the result was subtracted from 1. Scalp TCRbeta sequences were cross-referenced with sorted blood CD4 and CD8 repertoires so that the CD4 or CD8 identity of scalp clones could be inferred. TCRdb provides this immuneACCESS table in a form limited to in-frame rearrangements. Some clones are lacking; in checked studies, under half of them reflect an unresolved V gene, and why the rest are absent is not known. V and J calls and clone size follow that table, whereas D and trimming were derived from the DNA. Across this sample there are some 190,000 clones, with around 51% seen only once. The ten largest account for 10% of the sample.

This sample is drawn from a study of CD8+ T cells in alopecia areata (dated by TCRdb to 2016 to 2019). At the level of the whole study: Treated patients were enrolled in an open-label pilot trial of oral tofacitinib, 5 to 10 mg twice daily, for moderate-to-severe alopecia areata. To study T cell clonal expansion in alopecia areata, the researchers applied high-throughput TCRbeta sequencing to both the C3H/HeJ mouse model and human patients. Tofacitinib was administered for 6 to 18 months, and 6 months of follow-up off drug were then conducted to assess delayed response and recurrence. Tofacitinib-treated patients had biopsies at baseline and at 4 and 24 weeks of treatment, with a later scalp biopsy in several patients. The RNA source kit depended on sample type: the PAXgene miRNA kit for fixed scalp, the miRNeasy kit for PBMCs, and the RNeasy kit for mouse skin. TCRbeta CDR3 regions were amplified by immunoSEQ multiplex PCR with 35 Vbeta forward and 13 Jbeta reverse primers. Scalp clonality was compared across normal scalp (n=4), patchy alopecia areata scalp (n=8), and alopecia totalis/universalis scalp (n=8). In humans, TCRbeta sequencing was performed on scalp tissue and on sorted CD4+ and CD8+ peripheral blood T cells from healthy controls and from patients with patchy or totalis/universalis alopecia areata. For the treated patients, the SALT score, which quantifies what percentage of scalp surface area is affected, served as the measure of disease severity. Points the paper makes about the study in general: Many expanded lesional clones were found to persist in scalp and blood during tofacitinib treatment, and relapse after treatment cessation may be partly explained by this persistence. Resident alphabeta T cells in normal human skin are also sequenced, complicating scalp TCR repertoire analysis, unlike mouse skin dominated by gammadelta T cells. The treated cohort was small, with a single nonresponder, so links between baseline CD8+ expansion and response need larger studies. Compared with normal scalp, lesional scalp, particularly in alopecia totalis/universalis, had higher clonality and more expanded CD8+ clones, which suggests antigenic drive. TCR sequences shared between patients were less clear than in mice, possibly partly because of HLA diversity in the patient population. Scalp clonality and the number of expanded CD8+ clones among the top 100 scalp clones were significantly decreased by tofacitinib.

The treatment or condition label here, explained by the study, means: oral pan-JAK inhibitor, 5-10 mg twice daily. Lesional scalp punch biopsies and peripheral blood were obtained from alopecia areata patients. PBMCs were isolated by density centrifugation and stained for CD3, CD4 and CD8, and CD4+ and CD8+ T cells were sorted on a FACSAria. The sequence derives from a human donor with alopecia areata. The sample here was CD8+ T cells sorted from blood, taken around week 54, from a patient treated with tofacitinib.

The encoded CDR3 is CASSPPGELFF. The sequenced DNA is TGTGCCAGCAGCCCCCCGGGGGAGCTGTTTTTT. The chain links TRBV7-9 with TRBJ2-2; the D gene lacks a confident call. There are 11 amino acids in the CDR3, from cysteine to phenylalanine inclusive. The DNA shown is the 33-base CDR3, in frame from base 1. V was cut back by 5 bases and J by 8 bases, leaving a gap of 6 bases between them. The germline V gene (reference sequence) gives CDR1 as SEHNR and CDR2 as FQNEAQ. Where the CDR3 stops, the reference TRBV7-9 and TRBJ2-2 genes take over; the full variable domain is DTGVSQNPRHKITKRGQNVTFRCDPISEHNRLYWYRQTLGQGPEFLTYFQNEAQLEKSRLLSDRFSAERPKGSFSTLEIQRTEQGDSAMYLCASSPPGELFFGEGSRLTVL.